This TCR beta chain was recovered during a study of long-term antiretroviral therapy in people with HIV. Assay version v3.0 of immunoSEQ was used, and it was run at survey level. Samples were sequenced targeting roughly 35,000-50,000 T-cell genomes each. Generated by immunoSEQ multiplex PCR, the TCRdb table keeps only in-frame clones and is missing some. The profile shows about 34,000 clones, 94% of them singletons. The CDR3 runs to 14 residues. Per the germline V gene, CDR1 is MNHEY and CDR2 is SMNVEV (reference sequence). V lost 3 bases and J lost 2; bases outside the gene matches: 3. J is TRBJ2-7 and V is TRBV27; 8 bases align to TRBD2. The source was unsorted PBMCs, collected 5 to 5.5 years after starting antiretroviral therapy. The sequence was collected from a woman aged 50 to 60 with HIV. CDR3 coding DNA: TGTGCCAGCAGTTTGGCTAGCGGGCCCTACGAGCAGTACTTC. Translating it yields CASSLASGPYEQYF.